A single sample gave rise to the 18 T cell receptor beta chains below, sequenced in a study of blood T cell repertoires in COVID-19. Sequencing was performed with immunoSEQ multiplex PCR; in TCRdb, only in-frame clones are kept and a portion is missing. The table has some 140,000 clones, around 82% seen once; the top ten hold about 5.5%. The sequenced sample consisted of PBMCs or T cells enriched from blood (not recorded which). The receptors were gathered from a middle-aged man with acute COVID-19.

The chain has TRBV10-3 and TRBJ1-1, with D unresolved. V lost 3 bases to trimming and J lost 7 bases, with 9 bases between them. Germline V lookup: CDR1 ENHRY, CDR2 SYGVKD. This CDR3 contains 12 residues. This CDR3 reads CAISDLRDEAFF. CDR3 DNA sequence: TGTGCCATCAGTGATTTACGAGATGAAGCTTTCTTT.

The rearrangement joins TRBV5-1 to TRBJ1-2, with D maybe TRBD1 (6 bases). V was pared by 1 base and J by 2 bases, with 12 bases between. Germline V gives CDR1 SGHRS, CDR2 YFSETQ. There are 15 residues in the CDR3. The DNA of the CDR3 is TGCGCCAGCAGCTTGTCCGGACAGAGCAACTATGGCTACACCTTC. Residues: CASSLSGQSNYGYTF.

The genes are TRBV5-1 and TRBJ2-2; the D gene is possibly TRBD2 (5 bases). Germline V gene data show CDR1 as SGHRS and CDR2 as YFSETQ. Deletions cut 2 bases from V and 7 bases from J, with 15 bases between. There are 15 residues in the CDR3. The CDR3, as DNA: TGCGCCAGCAGCTTAGAGGGTAGAATGGTCGGGGAGCTGTTTTTT. Its translation: CASSLEGRMVGELFF.

In its sample, this clone was seen once. The chain couples TRBV18 to TRBJ1-1; D is perhaps TRBD1 (5 bases). Germline V gene data show CDR1 as KGHSH and CDR2 as LQKENI. This CDR3 is built from 18 residues. V lost 3 bases and J 3 bases, leaving 23 bases between the germline ends. The CDR3, as DNA: TGTGCCAGCTCACCTCCCCCCGGGGGGGGACCCATGTACACTGAAGCTTTCTTT. It yields the protein CASSPPPGGGPMYTEAFF.

The rearrangement uses TRBV5-1 and TRBJ1-4, with TRBD1 matching over 10 bases. This CDR3 contains 14 residues. The germline gives CDR1 SGHRS, CDR2 YFSETQ. The V segment lost 4 bases and the J segment 5 bases; nucleotides outside the gene matches: 2. For the CDR3, the DNA is TGCGCCAGCAGCCTGGACAGGGGGAATGAAAAACTGTTTTTT. Amino acids: CASSLDRGNEKLFF.

V is TRBV4-1 and J is TRBJ2-7, with D perhaps TRBD2 (5 bases). The germline gives CDR1 MGHRA, CDR2 YSYEKL. The CDR3 is 13 amino acids. V was cut by 4 bases and J by 6 bases, with 13 bases left in between. The CDR3 DNA sequence: TGCGCCAGCAGCCCTCAGGAGGCCCTCGAGCAGTACTTC. Protein sequence: CASSPQEALEQYF.

This clone was observed once. CDR3 in DNA: TGTGCCAGCAGTCTCACTGGAGATACGCAGTATTTT. Its protein product is CASSLTGDTQYF. This sequence joins TRBV12-3 or TRBV12-4 and TRBJ2-3; D is ambiguous. This CDR3 has 12 amino acids. V was pared by 5 bases and J by 5 bases, with 8 bases between.

The J gene is TRBJ2-1, the V gene TRBV30, with D tentatively TRBD2 (6 bases). Trimming pared 1 base from V and 5 bases from J, leaving 12 bases between. The CDR3 extends over 14 amino acids. Germline loops: CDR1 GTSNPN, CDR2 SVGIG (reference sequence). CDR3 protein: CAWSDGGFDNEQFF. CDR3 nucleotides: TGTGCCTGGAGTGATGGGGGGTTCGACAATGAGCAGTTCTTC. Based on the CDR3 plus reference TRBV30 and TRBJ2-1, the full variable domain is SQTIHQWPATLVQPVGSPLSLECTVEGTSNPNLYWYRQAAGRGLQLLFYSVGIGQISSEVPQNLSASRPQDRQFILSSKKLLLSDSGFYLCAWSDGGFDNEQFFGPGTRLTVL.

The rearrangement uses TRBV7-9 and TRBJ1-4, with D perhaps TRBD1 (6 bases). The CDR3 loop spans 15 amino acids. CDR1 and CDR2 from the germline V gene are SEHNR and FQNEAQ (reference sequence). V was clipped by 1 base and J by 3 bases, with 9 bases between them. The CDR3 sequence is CASSLGSGANEKLFF. CDR3 nucleotide sequence: TGTGCCAGCAGCTTAGGATCAGGGGCTAATGAAAAACTGTTTTTT.

This chain connects TRBV28 to TRBJ2-1; D unclear. Germline V gene data show CDR1 as MDHEN and CDR2 as SYDVKM. The CDR3 has 14 residues. V was cut by 6 bases and J by 8 bases, with 17 bases left in between. The CDR3 spells CASRSRSVIDEQFF. The CDR3 DNA reads TGTGCCAGCAGGAGCCGTTCCGTGATCGATGAGCAGTTCTTC.

The CDR3 here is CASSPRAANTEAFF. CDR3 in DNA: TGTGCCAGCAGTCCCAGGGCAGCCAACACTGAAGCTTTCTTT. The chain combines TRBV6-5 with TRBJ1-1; a weak D match, TRBD1 (5 bases). V lost 5 bases and J lost 2, with 12 bases in between. Germline CDR1 is MNHEY and CDR2 is SVGAGI. This CDR3 contains 14 residues.

Concerning this clone itself: The same CDR3 can be traced to other DNA sequences in this sample. For the CDR3, the DNA is TGTGCCAGTACTGGCACTGAAGCTTTCTTT. Translated: CASTGTEAFF. The rearrangement uses TRBV28 and TRBJ1-1; D is unclear. Germline CDR1 MDHEN, CDR2 SYDVKM. The CDR3 is made up of 10 amino acids. The V and J ends lost 9 bases and 4 bases respectively, with 6 bases between them.

The CDR3 sequence: CAWRQGSNQPQHF. The CDR3 DNA follows: TGTGCCTGGAGACAGGGCAGCAATCAGCCCCAGCATTTT. The J gene is TRBJ1-5, the V gene TRBV30; the D gene is possibly TRBD1 (6 bases). Trimming removed 3 bases at V and 1 base at J, with 7 bases between. The CDR3 has 13 amino acids. Germline values: CDR1 GTSNPN, CDR2 SVGIG (reference sequence).

The chain uses TRBV6-2 or TRBV6-3 and TRBJ2-7; possible D gene TRBD2, 6 bases. The ends were cut back, 2 bases at V and 5 bases at J, with 13 bases in the middle. Germline V gives CDR1 MNHEY, CDR2 SVGEGT. The CDR3 spans 14 residues. CDR3 loop: CASSYPGGVNEQYF. The CDR3 DNA reads TGTGCCAGCAGTTACCCCGGGGGTGTCAACGAGCAGTACTTC.

The chain is built from TRBV7-9 and TRBJ1-1; no firm D call. The V and J ends lost 1 base and 4 bases respectively, with 7 bases between them. CDR1 is SEHNR, CDR2 FQNEAQ, per germline (reference sequence). This CDR3 comprises 13 residues. CDR3 nucleotides: TGTGCCAGCAGCTTAGGTGGCAGCACTGAAGCTTTCTTT. This translates into CASSLGGSTEAFF.

J is TRBJ2-7 and V is TRBV27; TRBD1 agrees at 7 bases. Germline V lookup: CDR1 MNHEY, CDR2 SMNVEV (reference sequence). The V segment lost 3 bases and the J segment 3 bases; nucleotides outside the gene matches: 5. The CDR3 length is 14 residues. The CDR3 sequence: CASSLTGFRYEQYF. In DNA, the CDR3 is TGTGCCAGCAGTTTGACAGGGTTCCGCTACGAGCAGTACTTC.

The rearrangement links TRBV5-1 to TRBJ1-6, with TRBD1 identical over 8 bases. The CDR3 runs to 15 residues. CDR1 and CDR2 from the germline V gene are SGHRS and YFSETQ. The V gene end was trimmed by 3 bases and the J gene end by 9 bases; junction bases not matched to a gene: 8. The CDR3 DNA reads as TGCGCCAGCAGCTCGTCCAGGGGGCAGGTTTCACCCCTCCACTTT. This gives the protein CASSSSRGQVSPLHF.

The J gene is TRBJ1-4, the V gene TRBV28; D unclear. CDR1 and CDR2 from the germline V gene are MDHEN and SYDVKM. V shed 5 bases and J shed 3 bases, with 16 bases lying between them. This CDR3 is 16 amino acids long. CDR3 bases: TGTGCCAGCAGTCCCCGGAGTGGTGGAGCTAATGAAAAACTGTTTTTT. This encodes CASSPRSGGANEKLFF.